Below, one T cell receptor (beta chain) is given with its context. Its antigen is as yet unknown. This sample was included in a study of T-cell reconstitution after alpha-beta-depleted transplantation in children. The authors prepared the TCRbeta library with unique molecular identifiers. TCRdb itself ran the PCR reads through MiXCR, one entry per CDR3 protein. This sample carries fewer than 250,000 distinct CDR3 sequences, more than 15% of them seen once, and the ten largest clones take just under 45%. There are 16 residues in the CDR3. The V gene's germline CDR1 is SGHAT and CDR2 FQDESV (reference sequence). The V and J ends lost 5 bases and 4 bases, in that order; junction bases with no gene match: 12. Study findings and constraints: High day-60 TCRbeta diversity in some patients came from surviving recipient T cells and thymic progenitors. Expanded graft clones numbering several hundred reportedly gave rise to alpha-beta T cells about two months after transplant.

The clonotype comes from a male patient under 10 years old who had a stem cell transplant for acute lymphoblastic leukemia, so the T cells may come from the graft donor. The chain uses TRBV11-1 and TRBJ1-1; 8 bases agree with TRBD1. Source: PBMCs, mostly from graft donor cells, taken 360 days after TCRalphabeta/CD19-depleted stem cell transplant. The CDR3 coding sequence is TGTGCCAGCAGCCCCAGGACAGGGAGGTTGTTCACTGAAGCTTTCTTT. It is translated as CASSPRTGRLFTEAFF.